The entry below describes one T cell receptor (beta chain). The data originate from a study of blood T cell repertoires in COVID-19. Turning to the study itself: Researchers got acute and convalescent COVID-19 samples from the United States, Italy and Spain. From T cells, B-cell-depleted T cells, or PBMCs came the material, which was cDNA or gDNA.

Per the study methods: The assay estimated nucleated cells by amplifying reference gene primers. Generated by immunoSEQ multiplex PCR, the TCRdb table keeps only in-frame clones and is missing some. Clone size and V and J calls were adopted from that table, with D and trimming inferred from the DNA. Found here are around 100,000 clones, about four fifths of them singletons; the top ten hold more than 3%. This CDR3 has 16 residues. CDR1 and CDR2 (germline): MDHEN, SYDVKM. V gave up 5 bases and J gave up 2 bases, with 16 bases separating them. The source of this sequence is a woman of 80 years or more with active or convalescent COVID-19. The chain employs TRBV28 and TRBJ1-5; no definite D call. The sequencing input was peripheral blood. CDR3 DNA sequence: TGTGCCAGCAGTGTAACCGGGTCATGGGGCAATCAGCCCCAGCATTTT. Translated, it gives CASSVTGSWGNQPQHF.